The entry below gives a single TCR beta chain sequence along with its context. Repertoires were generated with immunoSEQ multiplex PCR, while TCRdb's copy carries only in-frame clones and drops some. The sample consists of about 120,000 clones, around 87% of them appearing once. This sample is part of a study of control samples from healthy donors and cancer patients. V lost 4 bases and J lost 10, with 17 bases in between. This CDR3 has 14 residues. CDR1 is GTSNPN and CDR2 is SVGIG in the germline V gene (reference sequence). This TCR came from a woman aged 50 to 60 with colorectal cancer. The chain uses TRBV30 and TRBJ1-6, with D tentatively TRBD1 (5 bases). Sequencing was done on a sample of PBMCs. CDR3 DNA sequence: TGTGCCTGGACAGGGTTTGGGGACTTATCACCCCTCCACTTT. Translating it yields CAWTGFGDLSPLHF.